A selection of T cell receptor beta chains follows, all from one sample in a study of blood T cell repertoires in COVID-19. Assay used: immunoSEQ multiplex PCR; TCRdb lists only in-frame clones, some missing. The sample lists about 290,000 clones; roughly 89% were seen once. The specimen was peripheral blood. The receptor set was obtained from a woman in her thirties with active or convalescent COVID-19. Both conserved end residues are part of each CDR3. Fields, in order: D gene, clone size, V gene, J gene, CDR3 length, CDR3 DNA, CDR3 protein. The D gene is left open where the match is weak. Size is stated for part of the rows, as once, few or many counts, or as a class when the clone is expanded.

>TRBD1|-|TRBV12-3/TRBV12-4|TRBJ2-7|13
TGTGCCAGCAGTTTTGGGACAGCCTACGAGCAGTACTTC
CASSFGTAYEQYF
>-|-|TRBV7-9|TRBJ1-2|12
TGTGCCAGCAGCTTAACAGATTATGGCTACACCTTC
CASSLTDYGYTF
>TRBD1|-|TRBV29-1|TRBJ1-1|13
TGCAGCGTTGACTCCCTACTGACAGGGTTAGCTTTCTTT
CSVDSLLTGLAFF
>-|-|TRBV6-1|TRBJ1-5|16
TGTGCCAGCAGTGTGGGAGGAGGGGAAGGAAATCAGCCCCAGCATTTT
CASSVGGGEGNQPQHF
>-|-|TRBV3-1/TRBV3-2|TRBJ1-6|14
TGTGCCAGCAGCCAACAAAGGGGCTACTCACCCCTCCACTTT
CASSQQRGYSPLHF
>TRBD1|-|TRBV7-8|TRBJ1-6|17
TGTGCCAGCAGCTTCGGGGCAGGGGGCTTGGCAAGTTCACCCCTCCACTTT
CASSFGAGGLASSPLHF
>-|-|TRBV9|TRBJ1-2|13
TGTGCCAGCAGCCGAGACAGCTTCTATGGCTACACCTTC
CASSRDSFYGYTF
>TRBD1|-|TRBV27|TRBJ1-2|15
TGTGCCAGCAGTCCCTACGGACAGGGAAGCTATGGCTACACCTTC
CASSPYGQGSYGYTF
>-|-|TRBV28|TRBJ1-2|15
TGTGCCAGCAGTCCGGGGGACCGCCTAGACTATGGCTACACCTTC
CASSPGDRLDYGYTF
>-|-|TRBV7-9|TRBJ1-2|15
TGTGCCAGCAGCTATACCACCGGCGGGGATAATGGCTACACCTTC
CASSYTTGGDNGYTF
>TRBD1|-|TRBV11-1|TRBJ1-2|13
TGTGCCAGCAGTCCGGACAGGGTCTATGGCTACACCTTC
CASSPDRVYGYTF
>TRBD1|-|TRBV4-3|TRBJ2-3|13
TGCGCCAGCAGCCGAACAGGGGCAGATACGCAGTATTTT
CASSRTGADTQYF
>-|-|TRBV2|TRBJ1-1|12
TGTGCCAGCAGACAACAGGGAAATGAAGCTTTCTTT
CASRQQGNEAFF
>-|-|TRBV7-3|TRBJ2-2|13
TGTGCCAGCAGCTTAATTCAGGGAGGGGAGCTGTTTTTT
CASSLIQGGELFF
>TRBD1|few|TRBV29-1|TRBJ1-1|15
TGCAGCGTCCAGCCGACAGGGGGCTGGGGCACTGAAGCTTTCTTT
CSVQPTGGWGTEAFF
>-|-|TRBV6-2/TRBV6-3|TRBJ1-5|14
TGTGCCAGCAGTTACCGACAGAGCAATCAGCCCCAGCATTTT
CASSYRQSNQPQHF
>TRBD2|-|TRBV6-2/TRBV6-3|TRBJ2-5|17
TGTGCCAGCAGCTCCTCTCCGGGACTAGCGGCTGGGGAGACCCAGTACTTC
CASSSSPGLAAGETQYF
>TRBD1|-|TRBV6-5|TRBJ1-2|15
TGTGCCAGCAGTCGCGGGAAGACAGGGCTCGGCGGCTACACCTTC
CASSRGKTGLGGYTF
>TRBD1|once|TRBV12-3/TRBV12-4|TRBJ1-2|13
TGTGCCAGCAGTCTACAGGGGGGCTATGGCTACACCTTC
CASSLQGGYGYTF
>-|-|TRBV7-2|TRBJ2-5|17
TGTGCCAGCAGCTTAGAGACGGGGGGCCTTATGGGAGAGACCCAGTACTTC
CASSLETGGLMGETQYF
>-|-|TRBV4-3|TRBJ2-3|15
TGCGCCAGCAGCCAAGATTGGGCTCCCACCGATACGCAGTATTTT
CASSQDWAPTDTQYF
>TRBD2|-|TRBV7-2|TRBJ2-7|15
TGTGCCAGCAGTCTAGCGGGGACAGCTTCCTACGAGCAGTACTTC
CASSLAGTASYEQYF
>-|-|TRBV4-3|TRBJ1-3|16
TGCGCCAGCAGCCAAGATCGGCAGGCCTCTGGAAACACCATATATTTT
CASSQDRQASGNTIYF
>TRBD1|-|TRBV7-7|TRBJ2-5|16
TGTGCTAGCAGCTTAGGACTAACAGGGGGGCAAGAGACCCAGTACTTC
CASSLGLTGGQETQYF
>-|-|TRBV19|TRBJ2-1|16
TGTGCCACCCCATCTCTACTTGGGCTAACCTACAATGAGCAGTTCTTC
CATPSLLGLTYNEQFF
>-|-|TRBV2|TRBJ1-6|13
TGTGCCAGCACAAACGGCGGGGGTTCACCCCTCCACTTT
CASTNGGGSPLHF
>-|-|TRBV30|TRBJ1-1|13
TGTGCCTGGACGCGCGCTGTGAACACTGAAGCTTTCTTT
CAWTRAVNTEAFF
>-|once|TRBV21-1|TRBJ2-2|18
TGTGCCAGCAGCAAAGGCCTTCCTAGCGGGGGGCCCACCGGGGAGCTGTTTTTT
CASSKGLPSGGPTGELFF
>-|-|TRBV21-1|TRBJ2-6|17
TGTGCCCACATCGGGGACACAGAAAGCTCTGGGGCCAACGTCCTGACTTTC
CAHIGDTESSGANVLTF
>-|-|TRBV29-1|TRBJ2-5|13
TGCAGCGTCGGGTGGGGGGAACAAGAGACCCAGTACTTC
CSVGWGEQETQYF
>-|-|TRBV7-9|TRBJ1-4|14
TGTGCCAGCAGCTTCAGTCAGGGGATGGAAAAACTGTTTTTT
CASSFSQGMEKLFF
>TRBD2|-|TRBV29-1|TRBJ2-2|16
TGCAGCGTTGATGAGCGGGGCAGTCGTAACACCGGGGAGCTGTTTTTT
CSVDERGSRNTGELFF
>TRBD2|-|TRBV6-1|TRBJ2-7|15
TGTGCCAGCAGTGAACAGACGGGGGGGACCTACGAGCAGTACTTC
CASSEQTGGTYEQYF
>TRBD1|-|TRBV7-9|TRBJ1-2|16
TGTGCCAGCAGCGAAACGACAGGGGCCGAGGCCTATGGCTACACCTTC
CASSETTGAEAYGYTF
>TRBD2|-|TRBV27|TRBJ2-1|17
TGTGCCAGCAGTTTGACTAGCGGGGGTTACTCCTACAATGAGCAGTTCTTC
CASSLTSGGYSYNEQFF
>-|-|TRBV14|TRBJ1-2|13
TGTGCCAGCAGCCAAGAAAGGGCCGGGACAACGGAATTC
CASSQERAGTTEF